A selection of T cell receptor beta chains follows, all from one sample in a study of cytomegalovirus exposure and HLA in healthy donors. TCRdb keeps only in-frame clones here, not all; method: immunoSEQ multiplex PCR. The sample holds 150,000 to 200,000 clones. The sequenced material came from PBMCs. The receptors shown here come from a boy aged 5-17 years in good health and CMV-seronegative. Each CDR3 is given with its conserved first and last residue. A D gene is named only where the DNA matches it firmly.

j_call cdr3_length d_call v_call cdr3_nt cdr3_aa
TRBJ2-7 13 TRBD2 TRBV27 TGTGCCAGCAGTCAGACTAGCGGCTACGAGCAGTACTTC CASSQTSGYEQYF
TRBJ2-7 20 TRBD2 TRBV4-3 TGCGCCAGCAGCCAAGATTGGGCTAGCGGGGAAGTGTGGGGCTCCTACGAGCAGTACTTC CASSQDWASGEVWGSYEQYF
TRBJ1-1 14 TRBD1 TRBV6-5 TGTGCCAGCACGGGCACAGGGGGGAACACTGAAGCTTTCTTT CASTGTGGNTEAFF
TRBJ2-3 18 . TRBV7-9 TGTGCCAGCAGTCCTACCGACATCTCGGGCGGGCCGACAGATACGCAGTATTTT CASSPTDISGGPTDTQYF
TRBJ1-1 13 . TRBV27 TGTGCCAGCAGTTTATTCCGGGGCACTGAAGCTTTCTTT CASSLFRGTEAFF
TRBJ2-1 17 TRBD1 TRBV6-4 TGTGCCAGCAGCCGATCTCCTTCAGGGGGAAGGTACAATGAGCAGTTCTTC CASSRSPSGGRYNEQFF
TRBJ2-1 19 TRBD2 TRBV7-8 TGTGCCAGCAGCTTTAGAGCCCCAGCGGGGGCCCTCTCCTACAATGAGCAGTTCTTC CASSFRAPAGALSYNEQFF
TRBJ2-2 15 . TRBV7-2 TGTGCCAGCAGCCTCCTGGAGAGGAACACCGGGGAGCTGTTTTTT CASSLLERNTGELFF
TRBJ2-1 14 TRBD2 TRBV5-5 TGTGCCAGCAGCTTAGCGGGGGGCCTCAATGAGCAGTTCTTC CASSLAGGLNEQFF
TRBJ2-6 19 TRBD2 TRBV11-2 TGTGCCAGCAGCTCCCTCTCCCGGGGGGGCCTTGGTGGGGCCAACGTCCTGACTTTC CASSSLSRGGLGGANVLTF
TRBJ1-5 16 TRBD1 TRBV19 TGTGCCAGTAGGCCTGACAGGGTCAATAGCAATCAGCCCCAGCATTTT CASRPDRVNSNQPQHF
TRBJ1-1 13 . TRBV5-4 TGTGCCAGCAGTCCAGCGGGGAGGACTGAAGCTTTCTTT CASSPAGRTEAFF
TRBJ2-1 15 TRBD1 TRBV7-9 TGTGCCAGCAGCACACCGGGACAGGTATCCAATGAGCAGTTCTTC CASSTPGQVSNEQFF
TRBJ2-2 15 . TRBV30 TGTGCCTGGACTGCGGGGGCAAGTGAGACCGGGGAGCTGTTTTTT CAWTAGASETGELFF
TRBJ2-7 15 TRBD1 TRBV13 TGTGCCAGCAGCTTAAAAGGGGGCGAATCCTACGAGCAGTACTTC CASSLKGGESYEQYF
TRBJ2-3 15 . TRBV30 TGTGCCTGGAGTGTACCACGACACAGCACAGATACGCAGTATTTT CAWSVPRHSTDTQYF
TRBJ2-2 16 . TRBV28 TGTGCCAGCAGTTTATCCCGACACTCGAACACCGGGGAGCTGTTTTTT CASSLSRHSNTGELFF
TRBJ1-1 12 . TRBV7-9 TGTGCCAGCAGCTCCCTGAGTACTGAAGCTTTCTTT CASSSLSTEAFF
TRBJ1-4 19 . TRBV4-3 TGCGCCAGCAGCCAAGGGGGGGGTTGGGAACCAGTCACAAATGAAAAACTGTTTTTT CASSQGGGWEPVTNEKLFF
TRBJ1-1 13 . TRBV7-2 TGTGCCAGCAGCACCCCCGACAGGTCTGAAGCTTTCTTT CASSTPDRSEAFF
TRBJ2-3 15 . TRBV9 TGTGCCAGCAGCGTAGGACTCCTATCGCCAGATACGCAGTATTTT CASSVGLLSPDTQYF
TRBJ1-1 13 . TRBV29-1 TGCAGCGTCCTAGCGGCAGGGAATACTGAAGCTTTCTTT CSVLAAGNTEAFF
TRBJ1-5 13 . TRBV7-6 TGTGCCAGCAGCTCCCGTCCGAATCAGCCCCAGCATTTT CASSSRPNQPQHF
TRBJ2-5 16 TRBD2 TRBV7-6 TGTGCCAGCAGCTTAGTTAGCGGGGGGGCCCAAGAGACCCAGTACTTC CASSLVSGGAQETQYF
TRBJ2-5 16 TRBD2 TRBV6-4 TGTGCCAGCAGTGACTCGGAACTAGCGGTGGAAGAGACCCAGTACTTC CASSDSELAVEETQYF
TRBJ2-2 13 . TRBV2 TGTGCCAGCAATCCAGGAAACACCGGGGAGCTGTTTTTT CASNPGNTGELFF
TRBJ2-2 14 . TRBV13 TGTGCCAGCAGCTTTAACTCGGACACCGGGGAGCTGTTTTTT CASSFNSDTGELFF
TRBJ1-2 15 . TRBV15 TGTGCCACCAGCAGGCCGACAGAGACCCACTATGGCTACACCTTC CATSRPTETHYGYTF
TRBJ1-1 16 . TRBV18 TGTGCCAGCTCCCGCGGGGGGGCGCGGATGGGCACTGAAGCTTTCTTT CASSRGGARMGTEAFF
TRBJ1-1 14 TRBD1 TRBV7-9 TGTGCCAGCGGCTTAACCTCAGGGGGCACTGAAGCTTTCTTT CASGLTSGGTEAFF
TRBJ1-3 15 . TRBV27 TGTGCCAGCAAATTGGGGGGAGGGTCTGGAAACACCATATATTTT CASKLGGGSGNTIYF
TRBJ2-5 14 . TRBV6-1 TGTGCCAGCAGGGACGACAGGTTCCAAGAGACCCAGTACTTC CASRDDRFQETQYF
TRBJ2-7 14 . TRBV5-1 TGCGCCAGCAGCTTGGCGACACCCGACTACGAGCAGTACTTC CASSLATPDYEQYF
TRBJ1-2 16 . TRBV4-1 TGCGCCAGCAGCCAAGGGGGGGGGAGGGAAAACTATGGCTACACCTTC CASSQGGGRENYGYTF
TRBJ1-2 15 . TRBV7-9 TGTGCCAGCAGCTTAGCCCCCGGCGGAAAGTATGGCTACACCTTC CASSLAPGGKYGYTF
TRBJ1-5 12 TRBD1 TRBV2 TGTGCCAGCCGACAGGGGGGTCAGCCCCAGCATTTT CASRQGGQPQHF
TRBJ2-2 16 TRBD1 TRBV9 TGTGCCAGCAACAGGGGCGCAGCCCGCGGCACCGGGGAGCTGTTTTTT CASNRGAARGTGELFF
TRBJ1-6 17 . TRBV27 TGTGCCAGCAGTTTATCGATCGGGCAGGGCCAAGGTTCACCCCTCCACTTT CASSLSIGQGQGSPLHF
TRBJ1-1 15 . TRBV9 TGTGCCAGCAGTGACCCCCGGGGGGTGAACACTGAAGCTTTCTTT CASSDPRGVNTEAFF
TRBJ1-6 15 . TRBV7-2 TGTGCCAGCAGCCCAGGGGACATAAGGAATTCACCCCTCCACTTT CASSPGDIRNSPLHF
TRBJ2-3 14 . TRBV2 TGTGCCAGCAGTGACAGGACTAGCACAGATACGCAGTATTTT CASSDRTSTDTQYF
TRBJ2-7 16 TRBD1 TRBV27 TGTGCCAGCAGTTTATTGGCGGGACAGGGGAAACACGAGCAGTACTTC CASSLLAGQGKHEQYF
TRBJ1-1 16 . TRBV7-2 TGTGCCAGCAGCTTATATTTCCCAGGGGAGAACACTGAAGCTTTCTTT CASSLYFPGENTEAFF
TRBJ2-5 15 TRBD1 TRBV19 TGTGCCAGTAGTGGGGACAGGAAGCGTCAAGAGACCCAGTACTTC CASSGDRKRQETQYF
TRBJ2-1 13 TRBD2 TRBV6-1 TGTGCCGTGGGACGTAGCGGGGTAAATGAGCAGTTCTTC CAVGRSGVNEQFF
TRBJ1-2 15 . TRBV7-3 TGTGCCAGCAGCTTAGGGGGGAGCTCAGGCTATGGCTACACCTTC CASSLGGSSGYGYTF
TRBJ1-4 15 . TRBV7-2 TGTGCCAGCAGCCCTCGACACACAACTAATGAAAAACTGTTTTTT CASSPRHTTNEKLFF
TRBJ2-3 15 TRBD2 TRBV30 TGTGCCTGGAGTGGAAGAGCGGGGTCGGGTGATACGCAGTATTTT CAWSGRAGSGDTQYF
TRBJ2-5 15 . TRBV6-5 TGTGCCAGCAGTAGGCTAGGCCGAAGCCAAGAGACCCAGTACTTC CASSRLGRSQETQYF
TRBJ1-1 15 TRBD1 TRBV6-5 TGTGCCAGCAGTTACTCCAGGGGGCTGAACACTGAAGCTTTCTTT CASSYSRGLNTEAFF
TRBJ1-2 14 . TRBV5-1 TGCGCCAGCAGCTTTGGCGACAGGTCCTATGGCTACACCTTC CASSFGDRSYGYTF
TRBJ1-6 14 TRBD1 TRBV7-9 TGTGCCAGCAGCCCCGGACAGGGAGAATCACCCCTCCACTTT CASSPGQGESPLHF
TRBJ2-1 16 TRBD2 TRBV7-2 TGTGCCAGCAGCGTGACTAGCGGGGGGCTGTACAATGAGCAGTTCTTC CASSVTSGGLYNEQFF